A selection of T cell receptor beta chains follows, all from one sample in a study of T cells in Graves' hyperthyroidism and ophthalmopathy. TCRdb processed the multiplex PCR reads anew with MiXCR; each CDR3 protein has one entry. In the table there are about 300,000 distinct CDR3 sequences, around 25% of which are singletons. Sequenced sample: blood. The receptors shown here come from a man aged 40-49 years with Graves' hyperthyroidism that later progressed to Graves' ophthalmopathy. Each CDR3 is given with its conserved first and last residue. A D gene is named only where the DNA matches it firmly. Size tells how often a clone was seen (once, few, many) or the class of an expanded clone, and some rows leave it out.

d_call,cdr3_length,j_call,v_call,clone_size,cdr3_nt,cdr3_aa
TRBD1,12,TRBJ2-7,TRBV10-3,many,TGTGCCATCCGACAGGGCGAGTACGAGCAGTACTTC,CAIRQGEYEQYF
TRBD2,17,TRBJ2-7,TRBV6-2/TRBV6-3,.,TGTGCCAGCAGTTACCTCTTCGGGACTAGCGGGTCCTACGAGCAGTACTTC,CASSYLFGTSGSYEQYF
.,14,TRBJ1-5,TRBV30,.,TGTGCCTGGACAAGTGCCAGCCTACATCAGCCCCAGCATTTT,CAWTSASLHQPQHF
.,15,TRBJ1-5,TRBV6-2/TRBV6-3,many,TGTGCCAGCAGTAAACCGATGGGGGGCAATCAGCCCCAGCATTTT,CASSKPMGGNQPQHF
.,14,TRBJ2-4,TRBV19,many,TGTGCCAGAACGGAAACCCGGGCCAAAAACATTCAGTACTTC,CARTETRAKNIQYF
TRBD1,15,TRBJ2-5,TRBV12-3/TRBV12-4,.,TGTGCCAGCAGTTTATTGACAGGGGGCCAGGAGACCCAGTACTTC,CASSLLTGGQETQYF
.,16,TRBJ2-2,TRBV24-1,.,TGTGCCACCAGTGATTTGCCAAAGTGGGAGTCCGGGGAGCTGTTTTTT,CATSDLPKWESGELFF
TRBD1,12,TRBJ1-5,TRBV20-1,many,TGCAGTGTAGACAGGGGTAGTCAGCCCCAGCATTTT,CSVDRGSQPQHF
.,14,TRBJ2-6,TRBV6-2/TRBV6-3,.,TGTGCCAGCAGCGCGCGGTATGGGGCCAACGTCCTGACTTTC,CASSARYGANVLTF
.,12,TRBJ1-1,TRBV20-1,many,TGCAGTGCTACCCTCACAGGGACTGAAGCTTTCTTT,CSATLTGTEAFF
TRBD1,17,TRBJ1-1,TRBV14,many,TGTGCCAGCTCTGCGAAGGGCCGACAGGGGCAGAACACTGAAGCTTTCTTT,CASSAKGRQGQNTEAFF
.,12,TRBJ2-5,TRBV6-1,few,TGTGCCGCCCGGCTCCCGTCGGAGACCCAGTACTTC,CAARLPSETQYF
.,14,TRBJ1-1,TRBV28,.,TGTGCCAGCAGACAAACTACCGAGAACACTGAAGCTTTCTTT,CASRQTTENTEAFF
TRBD2,15,TRBJ2-7,TRBV2,many,TGTGCCAGCAGTGAACGGGAGGCCGTCTCCTACGAGCAGTACTTC,CASSEREAVSYEQYF
.,14,TRBJ2-2,TRBV15,many,TGTGCCACCAGCAGAGATCCAACGGCCGGGGAGCTGTTTTTT,CATSRDPTAGELFF
.,12,TRBJ2-5,TRBV6-2/TRBV6-3,once,TGTGCCAGCGGCTACAGAAAAGAGACCCAGTACTTC,CASGYRKETQYF
.,13,TRBJ2-2,TRBV28,many,TGTGCCAGCAGGAATACGGTCACCGGGGAGCTGTTTTTT,CASRNTVTGELFF
TRBD1,15,TRBJ1-2,TRBV20-1,many,TGCAGTGCTTTGCCGGGACAGCTAAGATACTATGGCTACACCTTC,CSALPGQLRYYGYTF
TRBD2,18,TRBJ2-2,TRBV24-1,many,TGTGCCACCAGTGATCGCCCCTCGGGGAGGGGCGGAACCGGGGAGCTGTTTTTT,CATSDRPSGRGGTGELFF
TRBD2,13,TRBJ2-7,TRBV5-1,many,TGCGCCAGCTTAGCGGGAGACAGTCGCGAGCAGTACTTC,CASLAGDSREQYF
TRBD1,15,TRBJ1-5,TRBV30,many,TGTGCCTGGACAGAAGACAGGGAACGATGTCAGCCCCAGCATTTT,CAWTEDRERCQPQHF
.,16,TRBJ2-5,TRBV19,.,TGTGCCAGTAGTATGCCAAGACATGGGGCCGGAGAGACCCAGTACTTC,CASSMPRHGAGETQYF
.,11,TRBJ2-7,TRBV6-5,.,TGTGCCAGCAGTTATTGGGTCGAGCAGTACTTC,CASSYWVEQYF
.,14,TRBJ1-6,TRBV6-1,.,TGTGCCAGCGAATCACAGGGTTATGATTCACCCCTCCACTTT,CASESQGYDSPLHF
TRBD2,18,TRBJ2-2,TRBV11-1,.,TGTGCCAGCAGCTTAGTTGCTAGCGGGAGTTCGGGCACCGGGGAGCTGTTTTTT,CASSLVASGSSGTGELFF
.,14,TRBJ1-1,TRBV11-2,many,TGTGCCAGCAGCTTAGCCATCCGGAAAGGGCTGGCTTTCTTT,CASSLAIRKGLAFF
TRBD1,15,TRBJ2-7,TRBV6-2/TRBV6-3,many,TGTGCCAGCAGTTACCTCCGGGACAGGGTCCACGAGCAGTACTTC,CASSYLRDRVHEQYF
.,13,TRBJ1-1,TRBV5-1,.,TGCGCCAGCAGCAAGGACGGGAACACTGAAGCTTTCTTT,CASSKDGNTEAFF
.,12,TRBJ1-4,TRBV28,.,TGTGCCAGCAGTTCTAGGGTTGAAAAACTGTTTTTT,CASSSRVEKLFF
.,14,TRBJ2-2,TRBV5-1,.,TGCGCCAGCAGCTTGGGCTTCTCCACCGGGGAGCTGTTTTTT,CASSLGFSTGELFF
.,13,TRBJ1-1,TRBV6-5,many,TGTGCCAGCAGTTACCGGGAACACACTGAAGCTTTCTTT,CASSYREHTEAFF
.,13,TRBJ2-5,TRBV7-2,.,TGTGCCAGCAGCAACAGGGCGGCAGAGACCCAGTACTTC,CASSNRAAETQYF
TRBD1,14,TRBJ1-5,TRBV28,.,TGTGCCAGCCGGCGGACAGGGTTCTTTCAGCCCCAGCATTTT,CASRRTGFFQPQHF
.,13,TRBJ1-1,TRBV5-1,.,TGCGCCAGCAGCCCAATGACAGCCATTGAAGCTTTCTTT,CASSPMTAIEAFF
TRBD1,14,TRBJ1-1,TRBV3-1,many,TGTGCCAGCAGCCAACAGGGGGTGAACACTGAAGCTTTCTTT,CASSQQGVNTEAFF
TRBD1,15,TRBJ1-5,TRBV15,.,TGTGCCACCAGCCGACAGGGGACATATAATCAGCCCCAGCATTTT,CATSRQGTYNQPQHF
TRBD1,14,TRBJ1-5,TRBV12-3/TRBV12-4,.,TGTGCCAGCAGGACAGGGGGGCGAGGACAGCCCCAGCATTTT,CASRTGGRGQPQHF
.,15,TRBJ1-1,TRBV19,many,TGTGCCAGTATCCATGCACCGGGAACCAACACTGAAGCTTTCTTT,CASIHAPGTNTEAFF
.,16,TRBJ1-5,TRBV20-1,once,TGCAGTGCTAGGCCCCCACGACTGGTTAGCAATCAGCCCCAGCATTTT,CSARPPRLVSNQPQHF
TRBD2,12,TRBJ2-7,TRBV2,.,TGTGCCAGCACCCAGGGAGGGTACGAGCAGTACTTC,CASTQGGYEQYF
.,12,TRBJ1-1,TRBV30,.,TGTGCCTGGAGACAGGATGACACTGAAGCTTTCTTT,CAWRQDDTEAFF
.,13,TRBJ2-5,TRBV19,many,TGTGCCACATCACAGACACCCAAGACAACCCAGTACTTC,CATSQTPKTTQYF
.,12,TRBJ2-7,TRBV12-3/TRBV12-4,many,TGTGCCAGCAGTTTAGGGTGGAGGGAGCAGTACTTC,CASSLGWREQYF
.,13,TRBJ2-7,TRBV20-1,many,TGCAGTGCTAGGCGAGCGGGTACCTACGAGCAGTACTTC,CSARRAGTYEQYF
TRBD1,14,TRBJ2-7,TRBV28,many,TGTGCCAGCAGTTCGGGACAGGTACCCTACGAGCAGTACTTC,CASSSGQVPYEQYF
.,14,TRBJ1-5,TRBV27,.,TGTGCCAGCAGTAGGAAGGCCGGCAATCAGCCCCAGCATTTT,CASSRKAGNQPQHF
.,14,TRBJ2-7,TRBV19,many,TGTGCCAGTAGTATAGATCCGAGGGCCTACGAGCAGTACTTC,CASSIDPRAYEQYF
.,16,TRBJ2-2,TRBV30,few,TGTGCCTGGAGTTCAGGGGCCAGGTTGAACACCGGGGAGCTGTTTTTT,CAWSSGARLNTGELFF
.,13,TRBJ1-5,TRBV12-3/TRBV12-4,.,TGTGCCAGCAGTTTACGCAGAAATCAGCCCCAGCATTTT,CASSLRRNQPQHF
TRBD1,12,TRBJ2-5,TRBV20-1,many,TGCAGTGCTCCAGACAGGGGAGAGACCCAGTACTTC,CSAPDRGETQYF
.,13,TRBJ2-5,TRBV7-2,.,TGTGCCAGCAGCTCAATTAGGCAAAAGACCCAGTACTTC,CASSSIRQKTQYF
.,15,TRBJ2-7,TRBV11-2,once,TGTGCCAGCAGCTCCCCACGGGACTCCGCCTACGAGCAGTACTTC,CASSSPRDSAYEQYF
TRBD1,12,TRBJ2-2,TRBV10-3,.,TGTGCCATTCGACAGGGGGCCGGGGAGCTGTTTTTT,CAIRQGAGELFF
.,14,TRBJ2-5,TRBV7-2,.,TGTGCCAGCAGCTTAGTAACGGGATCAGAGACCCAGTACTTC,CASSLVTGSETQYF
.,15,TRBJ2-7,TRBV6-5,once,TGTGCCAGCAGTTACGGGGGAAGTGGGTCCTACGAGCAGTACTTC,CASSYGGSGSYEQYF
.,13,TRBJ1-3,TRBV11-2,many,TGTGCCAGCACGTACCTCGGGGGCCTAACCATATATTTT,CASTYLGGLTIYF
.,15,TRBJ1-6,TRBV9,many,TGTGCCAGCAGCTATACCGGGACACCCCGCTCACCCCTCCACTTT,CASSYTGTPRSPLHF